This TCR beta chain emerged from a study of T cells in Graves' hyperthyroidism and ophthalmopathy. Findings and limits, study-wide: Clonotypes that were expanded in thyroid above 0.001 mostly appeared in blood too.

This clonotype occurred many times. What it binds is not known. The hyperthyroidism patients had all been newly diagnosed, and their disease duration was under 2 months. Their ages ranged from 18 to 65 years. This CDR3 spans 13 amino acids. Per germline, CDR1 SQVTM and CDR2 ANQGSEA. V lost 7 bases, J lost 0 bases, and 13 bases lay in between. It was RNA transcripts that yielded the amplified TCR beta CDR3 regions. During a first-round RT-PCR of the TCR CDR3, the HTBI primer set was used. TCRdb processed the multiplex PCR reads anew with MiXCR; each CDR3 protein has one entry. The sample carries a few hundred thousand distinct CDR3 sequences, 17% recorded once.

This sequence was found in a woman in her forties or fifties with Graves' hyperthyroidism. The chain couples TRBV29-1 to TRBJ2-7; D not certain. Sequencing was done on a sample of blood. As DNA, the CDR3 is TGCAGCGCCAGCTGGCCCAGCTCCTACGAGCAGTACTTC. It yields the protein CSASWPSSYEQYF.